The text below deals with one TCR beta chain. As yet, its antigen is unknown. PCR employed 60 Vbeta and 13 Jbeta primers. Produced via immunoSEQ multiplex PCR; TCRdb's table is partial and in-frame only. The sample contains about 83,000 clones, about three quarters of which appear only once. CDR1 and CDR2 from the germline V gene are SQVTM and ANQGSEA. V dropped 4 bases and J dropped 1 base, with 10 bases sitting between them. The CDR3 has 13 residues. This sample is part of a study of cytomegalovirus exposure and HLA in healthy donors. Study observations and caveats: Among donors in an Asian-associated ancestry cluster, a later analysis reportedly found fewer N-insertions than the roughly 700-donor mean.

The rearrangement links TRBV29-1 to TRBJ1-1, with a tentative D call TRBD1 (5 bases). Specimen: PBMCs. This sequence originates from a man aged 55 to 70 in good health and CMV-seronegative. In DNA form, the CDR3 reads TGCAGCGTTGGGGTGGGGGGGAACACTGAAGCTTTCTTT. Protein sequence: CSVGVGGNTEAFF.